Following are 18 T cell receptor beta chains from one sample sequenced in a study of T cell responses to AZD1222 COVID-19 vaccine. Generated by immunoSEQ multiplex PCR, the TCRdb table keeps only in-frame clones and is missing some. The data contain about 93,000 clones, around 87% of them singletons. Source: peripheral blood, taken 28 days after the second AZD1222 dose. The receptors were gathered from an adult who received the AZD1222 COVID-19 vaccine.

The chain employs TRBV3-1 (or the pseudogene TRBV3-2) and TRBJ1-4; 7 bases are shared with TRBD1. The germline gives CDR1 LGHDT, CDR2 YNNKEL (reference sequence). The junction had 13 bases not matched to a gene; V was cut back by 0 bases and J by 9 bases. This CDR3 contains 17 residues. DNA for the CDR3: TGTGCCAGCAGCCAAGAGGGCAGGGGGACCCTGAATAAAAAACTGTTTTTT. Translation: CASSQEGRGTLNKKLFF.

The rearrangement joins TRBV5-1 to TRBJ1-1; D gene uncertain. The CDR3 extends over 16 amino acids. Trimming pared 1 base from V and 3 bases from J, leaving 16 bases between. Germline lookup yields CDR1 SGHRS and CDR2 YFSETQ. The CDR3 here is CASSLSSWSRYTEAFF. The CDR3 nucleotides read TGCGCCAGCAGCTTGTCGTCGTGGAGTAGGTACACTGAAGCTTTCTTT.

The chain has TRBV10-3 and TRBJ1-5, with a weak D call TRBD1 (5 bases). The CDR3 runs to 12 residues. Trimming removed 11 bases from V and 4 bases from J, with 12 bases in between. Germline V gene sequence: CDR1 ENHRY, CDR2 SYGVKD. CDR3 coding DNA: TGTGCCGCGGCGGGGGGGAATCAGCCCCAGCATTTT. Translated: CAAAGGNQPQHF.

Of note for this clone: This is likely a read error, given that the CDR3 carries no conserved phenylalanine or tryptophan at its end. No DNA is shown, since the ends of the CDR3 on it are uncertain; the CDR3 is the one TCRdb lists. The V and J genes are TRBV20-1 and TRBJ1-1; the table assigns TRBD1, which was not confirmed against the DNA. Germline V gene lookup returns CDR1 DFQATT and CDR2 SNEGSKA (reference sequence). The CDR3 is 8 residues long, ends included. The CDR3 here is CSAIRAAS.

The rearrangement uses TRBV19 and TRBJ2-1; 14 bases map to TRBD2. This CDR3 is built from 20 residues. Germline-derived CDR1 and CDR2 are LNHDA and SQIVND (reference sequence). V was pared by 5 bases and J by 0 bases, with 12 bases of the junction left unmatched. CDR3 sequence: CASSPNPQGLAGASYNEQFF. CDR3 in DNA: TGTGCCAGTAGTCCCAACCCCCAGGGACTAGCGGGGGCCTCCTACAATGAGCAGTTCTTC.

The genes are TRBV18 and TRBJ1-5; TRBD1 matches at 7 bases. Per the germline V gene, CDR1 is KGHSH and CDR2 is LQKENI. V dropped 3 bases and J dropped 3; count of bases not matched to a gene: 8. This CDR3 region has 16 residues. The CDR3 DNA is TGTGCCAGCTCACCTGCGACAGGGACCCACAATCAGCCCCAGCATTTT. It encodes CASSPATGTHNQPQHF. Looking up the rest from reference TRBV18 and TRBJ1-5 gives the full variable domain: NAGVMQNPRHLVRRRGQEARLRCSPMKGHSHVYWYRQLPEEGLKFMVYLQKENIIDESGMPKERFSAEFPKEGPSILRIQQVVRGDSAAYFCASSPATGTHNQPQHFGDGTRLSIL.

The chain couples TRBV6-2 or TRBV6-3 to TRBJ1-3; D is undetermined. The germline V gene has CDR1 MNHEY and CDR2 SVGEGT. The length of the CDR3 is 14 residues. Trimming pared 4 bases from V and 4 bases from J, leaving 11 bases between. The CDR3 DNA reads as TGTGCCAGCAGTTCTAACAGCCCCGGAAACACCATATATTTT. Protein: CASSSNSPGNTIYF.

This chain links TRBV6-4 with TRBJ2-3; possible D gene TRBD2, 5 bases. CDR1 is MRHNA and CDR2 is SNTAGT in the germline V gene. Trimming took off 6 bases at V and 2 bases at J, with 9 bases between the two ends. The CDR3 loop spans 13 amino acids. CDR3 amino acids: CASSLDFTDTQYF. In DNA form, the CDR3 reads TGTGCCAGCAGCCTGGACTTCACAGATACGCAGTATTTT.

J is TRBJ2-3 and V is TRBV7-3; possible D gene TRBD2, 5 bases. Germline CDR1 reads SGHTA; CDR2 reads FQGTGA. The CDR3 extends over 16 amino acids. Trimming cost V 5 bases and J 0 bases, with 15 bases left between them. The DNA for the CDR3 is TGTGCCAGCAGCCCCCAGCGGACTCGGAGCACAGATACGCAGTATTTT. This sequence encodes CASSPQRTRSTDTQYF.

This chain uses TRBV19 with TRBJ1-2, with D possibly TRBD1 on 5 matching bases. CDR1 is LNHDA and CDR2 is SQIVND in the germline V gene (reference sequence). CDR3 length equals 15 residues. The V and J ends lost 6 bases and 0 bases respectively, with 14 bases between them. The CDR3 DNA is TGTGCCAGTAGCCGGGGCTACGAAGCTAACTATGGCTACACCTTC. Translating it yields CASSRGYEANYGYTF.

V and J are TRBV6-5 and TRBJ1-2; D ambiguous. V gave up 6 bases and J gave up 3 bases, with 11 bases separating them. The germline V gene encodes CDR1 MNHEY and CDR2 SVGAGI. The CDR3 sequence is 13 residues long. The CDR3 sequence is CASSLAPDYGYTF. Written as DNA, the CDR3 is TGTGCCAGCAGCCTAGCACCGGACTATGGCTACACCTTC.

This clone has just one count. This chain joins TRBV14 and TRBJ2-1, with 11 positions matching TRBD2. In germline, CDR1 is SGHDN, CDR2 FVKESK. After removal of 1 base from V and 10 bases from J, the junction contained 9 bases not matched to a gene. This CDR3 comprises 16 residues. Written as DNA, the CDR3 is TGTGCCAGCAGCCAAGTAGCGGGGGGGAACCTAGGGGAGCAGTTCTTC. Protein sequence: CASSQVAGGNLGEQFF.

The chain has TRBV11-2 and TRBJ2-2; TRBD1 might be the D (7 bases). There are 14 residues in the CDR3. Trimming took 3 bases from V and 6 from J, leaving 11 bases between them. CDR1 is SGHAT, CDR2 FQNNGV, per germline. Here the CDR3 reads CASSFPGGSGELFF. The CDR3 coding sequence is TGTGCCAGCAGCTTCCCAGGGGGGTCCGGGGAGCTGTTTTTT.

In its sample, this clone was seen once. Written as DNA, the CDR3 is TGTGCCAGCAGCTTATCACCCGGGGGTTGGAGCTCTGGAAACACCATATATTTT. Protein product: CASSLSPGGWSSGNTIYF. V usage is TRBV13 and J usage is TRBJ1-3; D may be TRBD1 (5 bases). Germline V lookup: CDR1 PRHDT, CDR2 FYEKMQ (reference sequence). The CDR3 sequence is 18 residues long. Trimming cost V 2 bases and J 0 bases, with 17 bases left between them.

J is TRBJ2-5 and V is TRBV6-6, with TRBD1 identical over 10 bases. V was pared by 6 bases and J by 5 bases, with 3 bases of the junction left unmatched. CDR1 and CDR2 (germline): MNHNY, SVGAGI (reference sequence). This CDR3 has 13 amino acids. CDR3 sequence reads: CASRLTGGETQYF. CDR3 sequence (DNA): TGTGCCAGCAGGTTGACAGGGGGCGAGACCCAGTACTTC.

The CDR3 loop is CASSYSSGRDVDTQYF. For the CDR3, the DNA is TGTGCCAGCAGTTACTCAAGCGGGAGAGACGTGGATACGCAGTATTTT. This chain uses TRBV6-5 with TRBJ2-3, with 8 positions matching TRBD2. CDR3 length equals 16 residues. V dropped 0 bases and J dropped 6; count of bases not matched to a gene: 8. In germline, CDR1 is MNHEY, CDR2 SVGAGI.

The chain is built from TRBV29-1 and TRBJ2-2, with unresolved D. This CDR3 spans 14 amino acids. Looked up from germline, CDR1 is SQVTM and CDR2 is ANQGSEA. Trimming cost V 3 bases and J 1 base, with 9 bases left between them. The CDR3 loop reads CSVETLQNTGELFF. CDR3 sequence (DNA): TGCAGCGTTGAGACCCTCCAGAACACCGGGGAGCTGTTTTTT.

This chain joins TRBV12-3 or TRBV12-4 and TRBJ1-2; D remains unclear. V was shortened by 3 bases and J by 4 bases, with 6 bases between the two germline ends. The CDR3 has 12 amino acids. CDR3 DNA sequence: TGTGCCAGCAGTTTTTCTTTCTATGGCTACACCTTC. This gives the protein CASSFSFYGYTF.